Listed below are T cell receptor beta chains from one sample, sequenced in a study of cytomegalovirus exposure and HLA in healthy donors. The data were produced by immunoSEQ multiplex PCR, yet TCRdb's version contains in-frame clones alone and is incomplete. The profile covers 210,000 or so clones, with roughly 78% appearing a single time and approximately 0.47% taken by the ten largest. Sequencing used PBMCs. All receptors derive from a boy between 5 and 17 years old in good health and CMV-seronegative. Each CDR3 is given with its conserved first and last residue. D genes are given only for firm matches. The size entry is marked missing in some rows and otherwise reads once, few, many or a size class.

clone_size	cdr3_length	v_call	j_call	d_call	cdr3_aa	cdr3_nt
-	14	TRBV12-5	TRBJ1-1	-	CASGLVQVDTEAFF	TGTGCTAGTGGTTTGGTACAGGTGGACACTGAAGCTTTCTTT
-	12	TRBV13	TRBJ2-7	-	CASSLLPYEQYF	TGTGCCAGCAGCTTACTACCTTACGAGCAGTACTTC
few	14	TRBV7-9	TRBJ1-2	TRBD1	CASSPRTGGDGYTF	TGTGCCAGCAGCCCGAGGACAGGGGGAGACGGCTACACCTTC
-	11	TRBV11-3	TRBJ1-1	-	CASSSRGYAFF	TGTGCCAGCAGCTCCCGAGGTTACGCTTTCTTT
-	13	TRBV7-2	TRBJ1-2	-	CASSTRGKRGYTF	TGTGCCAGCAGCACCAGGGGAAAAAGGGGCTACACCTTC
few	15	TRBV5-6	TRBJ1-2	TRBD1	CASSPGTGASYGYTF	TGTGCCAGCAGCCCTGGGACAGGGGCTTCGTATGGCTACACCTTC
-	14	TRBV27	TRBJ2-3	-	CAGRDTGGADTQYF	TGTGCGGGGAGGGACACCGGAGGTGCAGATACGCAGTATTTT
-	15	TRBV19	TRBJ2-1	-	CATGLEDWSYNEQFF	TGTGCCACAGGGTTAGAGGATTGGTCCTACAATGAGCAGTTCTTC
-	16	TRBV21-1	TRBJ2-5	-	CASSKVRGGSQETQYF	TGTGCCAGCAGCAAAGTCCGCGGGGGCTCGCAAGAGACCCAGTACTTC
-	15	TRBV30	TRBJ2-5	TRBD2	CAWSVPGLAKETQYF	TGTGCCTGGAGTGTACCCGGACTAGCCAAAGAGACCCAGTACTTC
-	13	TRBV11-3	TRBJ2-7	TRBD1	CASSFDRDNEQYF	TGTGCCAGCAGCTTCGACAGGGACAACGAGCAGTACTTC
-	15	TRBV11-3	TRBJ2-3	TRBD1	CASRLRTGQSDTQYF	TGTGCCAGCAGGCTCAGGACAGGTCAATCAGATACGCAGTATTTT
-	14	TRBV5-5	TRBJ1-1	TRBD1	CASSFGRGSTEAFF	TGTGCCAGCAGCTTCGGCAGGGGGAGCACTGAAGCTTTCTTT
-	14	TRBV6-5	TRBJ2-7	-	CASSYSKLGYEQYF	TGTGCCAGCAGTTACTCGAAACTAGGCTACGAGCAGTACTTC
-	13	TRBV25-1	TRBJ1-4	-	CASSEYRNEKLFF	TGTGCCAGCAGTGAATACAGGAATGAAAAACTGTTTTTT
-	15	TRBV25-1	TRBJ1-2	TRBD1	CATQGQGAPPYGYTF	TGTGCCACCCAGGGACAGGGGGCTCCACCCTATGGCTACACCTTC
-	18	TRBV19	TRBJ1-2	-	CASSMFSAGEGFGYGYTF	TGTGCCAGTAGTATGTTTTCGGCAGGGGAAGGTTTCGGCTATGGCTACACCTTC
-	15	TRBV11-1	TRBJ2-5	TRBD1	CASSLGQKDQETQYF	TGTGCCAGCAGCTTGGGACAGAAGGATCAAGAGACCCAGTACTTC
-	15	TRBV7-3	TRBJ2-2	-	CASSPMAGATGELFF	TGTGCCAGCAGCCCAATGGCAGGGGCGACCGGGGAGCTGTTTTTT
-	11	TRBV18	TRBJ2-7	-	CASSLTDEQYF	TGTGCCAGCTCACTAACGGACGAGCAGTACTTC
-	15	TRBV6-5	TRBJ2-5	TRBD2	CASSYEAGGPQTQYF	TGTGCCAGCAGTTATGAGGCGGGAGGGCCGCAGACCCAGTACTTC
-	15	TRBV2	TRBJ1-5	-	CASSLAGHDNQPQHF	TGTGCCAGCAGCCTAGCCGGTCATGACAATCAGCCCCAGCATTTT
-	16	TRBV5-1	TRBJ2-3	TRBD2	CASSALAGGLTDTQYF	TGCGCCAGCAGCGCCTTAGCGGGGGGACTCACAGATACGCAGTATTTT
-	18	TRBV13	TRBJ1-3	TRBD1	CASSLPPDRWNSGNTIYF	TGTGCCAGCAGCCTCCCCCCGGACAGGTGGAACTCTGGAAACACCATATATTTT
few	14	TRBV4-1	TRBJ1-1	TRBD1	CASSQGDRGTEAFF	TGCGCCAGCAGCCAAGGAGACAGGGGTACTGAAGCTTTCTTT
-	15	TRBV9	TRBJ1-1	TRBD1	CASRGQGGRNTEAFF	TGTGCCAGCAGAGGACAGGGCGGGAGGAACACTGAAGCTTTCTTT
-	11	TRBV6-1	TRBJ2-7	-	CASSPAYEQYF	TGTGCCAGCAGTCCAGCCTACGAGCAGTACTTC
-	16	TRBV7-9	TRBJ2-1	TRBD2	CASSRLAGGTPNEQFF	TGTGCCAGCAGTCGACTAGCGGGAGGCACACCCAATGAGCAGTTCTTC
-	17	TRBV5-1	TRBJ2-1	TRBD2	CASSLLLLAGGDNEQFF	TGCGCCAGCAGCCTGCTTTTGCTAGCGGGGGGGGACAATGAGCAGTTCTTC
-	13	TRBV27	TRBJ1-6	TRBD1	CATQQGSFSPLHF	TGTGCCACCCAACAGGGGAGTTTTTCACCCCTCCACTTT
-	16	TRBV21-1	TRBJ1-2	-	CASSKDYDRGYYGYTF	TGTGCCAGCAGCAAAGATTATGACAGGGGCTACTATGGCTACACCTTC